This T cell receptor (beta chain) was sequenced during a study of blood T cell repertoires in COVID-19. Study-level information: The study drew acute and convalescent COVID-19 samples from the United States, Italy and Spain.

CDR1 and CDR2 from the germline V gene are MNHEY and SMNVEV (reference sequence). After removal of 4 bases from V and 0 bases from J, the junction contained 13 bases not matched to a gene. The CDR3 spans 19 residues. Participant reports of clinical history set cohort assignment. Recovered status in Cohort 3 required two negative PCRs, clearance, or symptom resolution. Per the original methods: Amplification with reference gene primers provided the estimates of nucleated cell counts. Assay used: immunoSEQ multiplex PCR; TCRdb lists only in-frame clones, some missing. V, J and clone size reflect that table, while D and trimming were determined from the DNA. Among approximately 280,000 clones, approximately 86% were seen once, and the ten largest hold about 2.7%. This clone was seen only once.

J is TRBJ2-5 and V is TRBV27, with 11 bases identical to TRBD1. Source material: PBMCs or T cells enriched from blood (not recorded which). This TCR was recovered from a woman aged 18-35 years who had recovered from COVID-19. CDR3 nucleotides: TGTGCCAGCAGTTCCCCCATGGACAGGGGGCCCTCCTACCAAGAGACCCAGTACTTC. Translating gives CASSSPMDRGPSYQETQYF.